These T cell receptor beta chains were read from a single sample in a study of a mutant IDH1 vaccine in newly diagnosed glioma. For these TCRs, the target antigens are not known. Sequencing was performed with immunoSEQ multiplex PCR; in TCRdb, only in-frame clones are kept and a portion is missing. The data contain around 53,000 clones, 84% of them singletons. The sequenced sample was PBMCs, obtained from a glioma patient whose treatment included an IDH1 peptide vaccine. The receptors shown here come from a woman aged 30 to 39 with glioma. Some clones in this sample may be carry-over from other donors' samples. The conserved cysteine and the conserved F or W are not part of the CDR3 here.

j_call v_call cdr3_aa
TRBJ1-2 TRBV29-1 SVAGPQYGYT
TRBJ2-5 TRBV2 ASILNSGSSETQY
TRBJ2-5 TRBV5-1 ASSLAGGGETQY
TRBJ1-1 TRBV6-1 ASSEWGQINTEAF
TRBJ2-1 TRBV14 ASSQGGGQMAEQF
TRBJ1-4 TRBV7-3 ASSLTGTGGNEKLF
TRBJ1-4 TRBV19 TGCNEKLF
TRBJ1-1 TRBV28 ASRPGTGGTMNTEAF
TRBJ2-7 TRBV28 ASSPAGTSSYEQY
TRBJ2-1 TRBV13 ASSLGVGGEQF
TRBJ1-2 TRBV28 ASSSLPSDRGYT
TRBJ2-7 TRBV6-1 ASSGYRGASYEQY
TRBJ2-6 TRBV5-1 ASRPWISGANVLT
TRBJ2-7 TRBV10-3 AISESHFGYEQY
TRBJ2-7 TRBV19 ASSPSTGSYEQY
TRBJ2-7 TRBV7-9 ASSPDIRPYEQY
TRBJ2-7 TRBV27 ASSLSASTYEQY
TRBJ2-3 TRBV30 AWSWASVTDTQY
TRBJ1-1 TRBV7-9 ASSPGPLNEAF
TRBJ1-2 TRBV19 ASSIIPEANYGYT
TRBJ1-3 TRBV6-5 AASPNSGNTIY
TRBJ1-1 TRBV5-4 ASSWGQGEYEAF
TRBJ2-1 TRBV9 ASSVGQGATYNEQF
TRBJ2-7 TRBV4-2 ASSPRRGREAYEQY
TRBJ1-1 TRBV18 ASSGGTGRRTEAF